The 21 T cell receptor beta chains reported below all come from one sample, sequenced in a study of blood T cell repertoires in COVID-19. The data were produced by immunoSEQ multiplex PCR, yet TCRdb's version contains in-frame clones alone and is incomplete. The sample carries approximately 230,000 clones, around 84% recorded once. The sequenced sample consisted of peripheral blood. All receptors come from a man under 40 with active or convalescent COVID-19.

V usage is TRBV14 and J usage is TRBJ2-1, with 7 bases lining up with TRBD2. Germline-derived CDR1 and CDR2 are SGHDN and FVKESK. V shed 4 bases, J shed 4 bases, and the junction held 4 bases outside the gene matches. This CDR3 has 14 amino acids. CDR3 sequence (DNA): TGTGCCAGCAGCCTGGGGACTATTTACAATGAGCAGTTCTTC. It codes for CASSLGTIYNEQFF.

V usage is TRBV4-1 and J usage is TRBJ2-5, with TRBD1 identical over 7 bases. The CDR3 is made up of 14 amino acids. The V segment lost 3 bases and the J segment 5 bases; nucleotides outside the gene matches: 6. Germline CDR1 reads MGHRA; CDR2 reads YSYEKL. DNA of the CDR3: TGCGCCAGCAGCCATGAGACAGGGTTTGAGACCCAGTACTTC. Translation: CASSHETGFETQYF.

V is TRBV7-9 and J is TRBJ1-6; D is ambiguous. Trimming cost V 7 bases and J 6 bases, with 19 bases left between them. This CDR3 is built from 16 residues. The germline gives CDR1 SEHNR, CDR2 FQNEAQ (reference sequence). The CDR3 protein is CASTHLADESNSPLHF. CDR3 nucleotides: TGTGCCAGCACCCATTTAGCGGACGAATCTAATTCACCCCTCCACTTT.

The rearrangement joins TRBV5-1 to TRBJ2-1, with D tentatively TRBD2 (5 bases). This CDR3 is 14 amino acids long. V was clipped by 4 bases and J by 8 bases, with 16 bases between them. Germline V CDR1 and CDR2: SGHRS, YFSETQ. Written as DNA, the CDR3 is TGCGCCAGCAGCCTCCTCGGGCTGAGGGATGAGCAGTTCTTC. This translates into CASSLLGLRDEQFF.

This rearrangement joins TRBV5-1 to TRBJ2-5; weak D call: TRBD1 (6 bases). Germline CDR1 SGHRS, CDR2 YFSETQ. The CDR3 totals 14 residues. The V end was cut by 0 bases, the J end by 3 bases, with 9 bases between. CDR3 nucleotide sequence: TGCGCCAGCAGCTTGGTGCCAGGGGAAGAGACCCAGTACTTC. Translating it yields CASSLVPGEETQYF.

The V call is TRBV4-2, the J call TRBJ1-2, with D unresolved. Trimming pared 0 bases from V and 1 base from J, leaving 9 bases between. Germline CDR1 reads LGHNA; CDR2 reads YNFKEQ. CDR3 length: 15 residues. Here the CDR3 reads CASSQEWEDNYGYTF. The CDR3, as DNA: TGTGCCAGCAGCCAAGAATGGGAGGATAACTATGGCTACACCTTC.

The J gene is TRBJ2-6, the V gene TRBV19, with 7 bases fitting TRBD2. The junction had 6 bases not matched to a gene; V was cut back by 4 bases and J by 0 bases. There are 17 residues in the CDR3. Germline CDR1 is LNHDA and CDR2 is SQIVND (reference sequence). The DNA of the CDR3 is TGTGCCAGTAGTACGCCCGCGGGAGACTCTGGGGCCAACGTCCTGACTTTC. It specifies CASSTPAGDSGANVLTF.

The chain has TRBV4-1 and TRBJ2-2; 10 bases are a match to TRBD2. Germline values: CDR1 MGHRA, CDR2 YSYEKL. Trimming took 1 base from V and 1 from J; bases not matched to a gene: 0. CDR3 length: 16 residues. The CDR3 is CASSQGTSGNTGELFF. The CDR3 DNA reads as TGCGCCAGCAGCCAAGGGACTAGCGGGAACACCGGGGAGCTGTTTTTT.

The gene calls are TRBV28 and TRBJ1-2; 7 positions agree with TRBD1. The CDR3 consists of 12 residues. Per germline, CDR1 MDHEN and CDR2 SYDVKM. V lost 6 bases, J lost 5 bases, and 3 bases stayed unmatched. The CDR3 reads CASRKGAYGYTF. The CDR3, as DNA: TGTGCCAGCAGGAAGGGGGCGTATGGCTACACCTTC.

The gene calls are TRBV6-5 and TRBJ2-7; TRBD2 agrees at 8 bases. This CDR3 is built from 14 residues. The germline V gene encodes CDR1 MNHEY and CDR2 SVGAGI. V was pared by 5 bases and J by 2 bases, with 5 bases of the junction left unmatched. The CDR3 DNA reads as TGTGCCAGCAGTAGGGTAGCGGGGCCCTACGAGCAGTACTTC. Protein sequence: CASSRVAGPYEQYF.

Written as DNA, the CDR3 is TGCGCCAGCAGGTGGGGGGGCACCTCGGAGACCCAGTACTTC. Translation gives CASRWGGTSETQYF. The V and J genes are TRBV5-1 and TRBJ2-5, with a weak D call TRBD2 (7 bases). Germline V gives CDR1 SGHRS, CDR2 YFSETQ. The ends were cut back, 5 bases at V and 5 bases at J, with 16 bases in the middle. The CDR3 is 14 residues long.

In nucleotides, the CDR3 is TGCGCCAGCAGCCGATCCTCGACAGGGACGGACACTGAAGCTTTCTTT. Its protein is CASSRSSTGTDTEAFF. V gene TRBV5-1 combines with J gene TRBJ1-1; 7 positions match TRBD1. V was pared by 4 bases and J by 3 bases, with 12 bases of the junction left unmatched. CDR1 is SGHRS and CDR2 is YFSETQ in the germline V gene. The CDR3 has 16 residues.

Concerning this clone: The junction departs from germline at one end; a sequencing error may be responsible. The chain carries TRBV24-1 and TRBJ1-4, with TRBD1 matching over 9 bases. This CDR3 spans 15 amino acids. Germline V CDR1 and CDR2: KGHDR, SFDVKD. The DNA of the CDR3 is TGTGCCACCCCCACCACCTGGGACAGGGTCGAAAAAACTGTTTTT. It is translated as CATPTTWDRVEKTVF.

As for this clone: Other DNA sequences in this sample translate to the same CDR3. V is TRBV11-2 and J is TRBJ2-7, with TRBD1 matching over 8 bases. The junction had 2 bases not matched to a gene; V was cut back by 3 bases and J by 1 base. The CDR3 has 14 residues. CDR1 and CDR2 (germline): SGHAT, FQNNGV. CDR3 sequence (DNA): TGTGCCAGCAGCTTGGGGACAGGATCCTACGAGCAGTACTTC. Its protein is CASSLGTGSYEQYF.

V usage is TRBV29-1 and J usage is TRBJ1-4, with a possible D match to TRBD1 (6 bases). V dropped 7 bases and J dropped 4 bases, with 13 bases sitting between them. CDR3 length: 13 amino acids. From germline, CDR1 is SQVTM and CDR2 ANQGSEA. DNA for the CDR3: TGCAGCGCCCGGGGGGCAAGTAATGAAAAACTGTTTTTT. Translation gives CSARGASNEKLFF.

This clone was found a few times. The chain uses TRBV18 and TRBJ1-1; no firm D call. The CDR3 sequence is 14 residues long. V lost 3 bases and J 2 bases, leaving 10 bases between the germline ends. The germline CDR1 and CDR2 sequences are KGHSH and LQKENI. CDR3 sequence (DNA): TGTGCCAGCTCACCGGAAGGGAGAAACACTGAAGCTTTCTTT. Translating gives CASSPEGRNTEAFF.

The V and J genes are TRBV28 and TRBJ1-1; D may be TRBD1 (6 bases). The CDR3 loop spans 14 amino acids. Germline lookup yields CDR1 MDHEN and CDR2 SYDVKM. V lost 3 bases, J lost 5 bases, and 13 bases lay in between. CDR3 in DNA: TGTGCCAGCAGTTTCGGGGGGCGAAGGACTGAAGCTTTCTTT. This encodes CASSFGGRRTEAFF.

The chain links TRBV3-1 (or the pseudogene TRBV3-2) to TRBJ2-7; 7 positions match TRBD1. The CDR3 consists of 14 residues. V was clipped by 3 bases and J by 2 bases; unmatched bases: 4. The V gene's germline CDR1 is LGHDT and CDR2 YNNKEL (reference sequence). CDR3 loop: CASSHHRGPYEQYF. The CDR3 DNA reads TGTGCCAGCAGCCACCACAGGGGCCCCTACGAGCAGTACTTC.

The CDR3 sequence: CASSLALQNEQFF. In DNA form, the CDR3 reads TGTGCCAGCAGCTTAGCGCTTCAGAATGAGCAGTTCTTC. The chain couples TRBV7-2 to TRBJ2-1; no definite D call. Germline CDR1 SGHTA, CDR2 FQGNSA. CDR3 size: 13 residues. The V end was cut by 0 bases, the J end by 7 bases, with 7 bases between.

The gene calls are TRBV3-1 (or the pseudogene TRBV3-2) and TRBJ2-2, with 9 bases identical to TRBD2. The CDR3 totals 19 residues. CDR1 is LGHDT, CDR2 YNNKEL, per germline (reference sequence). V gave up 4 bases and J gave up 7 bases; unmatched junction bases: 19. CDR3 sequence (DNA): TGTGCCAGCAGCCCACGTTTAAGCGCGGGAGGGCCTAATAACGGGGAGCTGTTTTTT. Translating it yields CASSPRLSAGGPNNGELFF.

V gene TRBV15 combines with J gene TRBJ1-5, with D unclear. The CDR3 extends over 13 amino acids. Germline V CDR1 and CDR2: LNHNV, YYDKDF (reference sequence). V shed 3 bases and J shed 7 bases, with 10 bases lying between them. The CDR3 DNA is TGTGCCACCAGCAGGGGAGGAAGGCAGCCCCAGCATTTT. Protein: CATSRGGRQPQHF.